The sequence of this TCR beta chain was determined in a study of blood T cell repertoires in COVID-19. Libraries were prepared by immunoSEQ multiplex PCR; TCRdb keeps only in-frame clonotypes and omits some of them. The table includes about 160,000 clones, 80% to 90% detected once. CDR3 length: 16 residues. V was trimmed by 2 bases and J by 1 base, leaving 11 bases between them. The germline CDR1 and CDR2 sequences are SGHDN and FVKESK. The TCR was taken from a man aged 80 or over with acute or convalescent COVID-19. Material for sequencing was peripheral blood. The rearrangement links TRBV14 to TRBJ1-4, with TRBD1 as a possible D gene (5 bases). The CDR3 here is CASSQQRGGTNEKLFF. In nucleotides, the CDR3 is TGTGCCAGCAGCCAACAAAGGGGAGGAACTAATGAAAAACTGTTTTTT.